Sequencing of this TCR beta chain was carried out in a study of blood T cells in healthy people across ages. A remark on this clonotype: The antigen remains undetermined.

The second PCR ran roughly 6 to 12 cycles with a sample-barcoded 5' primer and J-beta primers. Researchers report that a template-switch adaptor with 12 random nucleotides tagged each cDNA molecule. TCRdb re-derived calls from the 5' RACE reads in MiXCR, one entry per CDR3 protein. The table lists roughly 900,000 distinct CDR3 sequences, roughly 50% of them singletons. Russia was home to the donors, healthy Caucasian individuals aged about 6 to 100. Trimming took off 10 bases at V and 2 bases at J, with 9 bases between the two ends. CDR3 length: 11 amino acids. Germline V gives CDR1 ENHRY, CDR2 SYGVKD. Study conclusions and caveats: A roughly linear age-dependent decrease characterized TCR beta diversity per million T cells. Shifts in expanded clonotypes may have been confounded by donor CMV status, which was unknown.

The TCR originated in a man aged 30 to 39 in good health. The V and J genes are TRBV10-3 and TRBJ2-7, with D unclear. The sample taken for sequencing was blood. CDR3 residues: CATQVAYEQYF. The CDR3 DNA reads TGTGCCACCCAGGTGGCCTACGAGCAGTACTTC.